The 22 T cell receptor beta chains in this list originate from one sample, sequenced in a study of cytomegalovirus exposure and HLA in healthy donors. Researchers ran the PCR with 60 Vbeta and 13 Jbeta primers. Generated by immunoSEQ multiplex PCR, the TCRdb table keeps only in-frame clones and is missing some. The data hold approximately 120,000 clones, with about 81% observed a single time. Material: PBMCs. Receptor source: a woman in her thirties in good health and CMV-seronegative.

The V gene is TRBV6-6, the J gene TRBJ2-7; D is perhaps TRBD2 (6 bases). Deletions cut 5 bases from V and 4 bases from J, with 18 bases between. Looked up from germline, CDR1 is MNHNY and CDR2 is SVGAGI (reference sequence). The CDR3 spans 15 residues. CDR3 loop: CASSLDGGKGYEQYF. As DNA, the CDR3 is TGTGCCAGCAGTCTCGATGGAGGGAAAGGATACGAGCAGTACTTC.

This chain uses TRBV12-5 with TRBJ2-1; 7 nucleotides line up with TRBD2. Trimming cost V 7 bases and J 7 bases; bases outside gene matches: 13. From germline, CDR1 is LGHNT and CDR2 FRNRAP. This CDR3 spans 15 amino acids. CDR3 coding DNA: TGTGCTAGTGCCCCAGGACCGGGACTAACTAATGAGCAGTTCTTC. This encodes CASAPGPGLTNEQFF.

Comments on this clone: One junction end disagrees with the germline gene, perhaps due to a read error. The chain carries TRBV7-9 and TRBJ2-5; D is unclear. In germline, CDR1 is SEHNR, CDR2 FQNEAQ (reference sequence). The CDR3 runs 12 residues. CDR3 sequence: CSSSPTEETQYF. In DNA form, the CDR3 reads TGTTCCAGCAGCCCCACGGAGGAGACCCAGTACTTC. Supplemented by reference TRBV7-9 and TRBJ2-5, the full variable domain reads DTGVSQNPRHKITKRGQNVTFRCDPISEHNRLYWYRQTLGQGPEFLTYFQNEAQLEKSRLLSDRFSAERPKGSFSTLEIQRTEQGDSAMYLCSSSPTEETQYFGPGTRLLVL.

In its sample, this clone was seen once. V usage is TRBV20-1 and J usage is TRBJ1-1; no firm D call. V dropped 5 bases and J dropped 7 bases, with 5 bases sitting between them. Germline lookup yields CDR1 DFQATT and CDR2 SNEGSKA (reference sequence). The CDR3 loop spans 9 amino acids. The CDR3 coding sequence is TGCAGTGCTGGGCTTGAAGCTTTCTTT. Its translation is CSAGLEAFF.

The chain links TRBV4-1 to TRBJ2-1, with 12 positions matching TRBD2. Germline CDR1 MGHRA, CDR2 YSYEKL. V shed 2 bases and J 4 bases; nucleotides not matched to a gene: 3. CDR3 size: 16 residues. The CDR3 reads CASSQRTSGAYNEQFF. DNA for the CDR3: TGCGCCAGCAGCCAACGGACTAGCGGGGCTTACAATGAGCAGTTCTTC.

The V and J genes are TRBV15 and TRBJ2-3, with D perhaps TRBD1 (6 bases). CDR1 and CDR2 from the germline V gene are LNHNV and YYDKDF (reference sequence). Trimming cost V 0 bases and J 5 bases, with 12 bases left between them. The length of the CDR3 is 15 residues. CDR3: CATSRDWGPVDTQYF. The CDR3 nucleotides are TGTGCCACCAGCAGAGATTGGGGGCCCGTAGATACGCAGTATTTT.

The table lists this clone with a few counts. The CDR3 reads CASSYPGGAKNIQYF. The CDR3 region has the DNA TGTGCCAGCAGTTATCCAGGGGGAGCCAAAAACATTCAGTACTTC. The V call is TRBV5-6, the J call TRBJ2-4, with 7 bases aligning to TRBD1. The CDR3 totals 15 residues. The germline V gene encodes CDR1 SGHDT and CDR2 YYEEEE. Germline trimming cut 5 bases from V and 0 bases from J; bases unmatched to any gene: 5.

This clone occurred once. The chain combines TRBV11-2 with TRBJ1-5; tentative D call: TRBD1 (5 bases). Per germline, CDR1 SGHAT and CDR2 FQNNGV. The V gene lost 3 bases and the J gene lost 2 bases, with 11 bases spanning the gap. The CDR3 is made up of 15 amino acids. The CDR3 DNA reads as TGTGCCAGCAGCTTGGGCAGGGAGGGCAATCAGCCCCAGCATTTT. Translating gives CASSLGREGNQPQHF.

This clone was picked up one time. The chain joins TRBV6-6 to TRBJ1-1; TRBD1 matches 7 bases. This CDR3 has 15 amino acids. Germline loops: CDR1 MNHNY, CDR2 SVGAGI (reference sequence). J lost 5 bases, V lost 3 bases, and 9 bases had no gene match. CDR3 region: CASSYSPQGLTEAFF. As DNA, the CDR3 is TGTGCCAGCAGTTATTCCCCACAGGGGTTAACTGAAGCTTTCTTT.

The CDR3 here is CATSRSRIQEGEQFF. In DNA form, the CDR3 reads TGTGCCACCAGCAGATCAAGGATCCAAGAGGGTGAGCAGTTCTTC. This chain joins TRBV15 and TRBJ2-1; tentative D call: TRBD2 (5 bases). Germline CDR1 reads LNHNV; CDR2 reads YYDKDF (reference sequence). V lost 2 bases, J lost 9 bases, and 17 bases lay in between. The CDR3 runs to 15 residues.

This rearrangement joins TRBV5-4 to TRBJ2-7; 16 bases fit TRBD2. The CDR3 spans 16 residues. CDR1 is SGHNT, CDR2 YYREEE, per germline (reference sequence). J lost 7 bases, V lost 4 bases, and 8 bases had no gene match. CDR3 protein: CASSPGLAGGPKEQYF. The CDR3 bases are TGTGCCAGCAGCCCGGGACTAGCGGGAGGGCCAAAAGAGCAGTACTTC.

V and J are TRBV18 and TRBJ2-7; unclear D gene. Germline V gene sequence: CDR1 KGHSH, CDR2 LQKENI. Trimming stripped 5 bases from V and 4 bases from J, with 15 bases between. This CDR3 is 14 amino acids long. CDR3 residues: CASSADAHPYEQYF. CDR3 coding DNA: TGTGCCAGCTCAGCGGATGCCCACCCATACGAGCAGTACTTC.

The chain is built from TRBV10-1 and TRBJ1-1; 9 nucleotides align to TRBD1. CDR1 WNHNN and CDR2 SYGVQD come from the germline V gene (reference sequence). CDR3 length equals 15 residues. The V gene end was trimmed by 3 bases and the J gene end by 4 bases; junction bases not matched to a gene: 6. CDR3 loop: CASSDIQGASTEAFF. CDR3 sequence (DNA): TGCGCCAGCAGTGATATACAGGGGGCGAGCACTGAAGCTTTCTTT.

This clone turned up a few times. The chain employs TRBV5-1 and TRBJ2-3, with no clear D. The V end lost 2 bases, the J end lost 5 bases, and 18 bases lay between the germline ends. Germline CDR1 SGHRS, CDR2 YFSETQ. The CDR3 extends over 16 amino acids. CDR3 in amino acids: CASSLGDARARDTQYF. The CDR3 region has the DNA TGCGCCAGCAGCTTAGGTGACGCCCGAGCGAGAGATACGCAGTATTTT.

The J gene is TRBJ2-3, the V gene TRBV6-6, with 9 bases that match TRBD2. V lost 7 bases, J lost 4 bases, and 3 bases stayed unmatched. The CDR3 is 13 residues long. CDR1 and CDR2 (germline): MNHNY, SVGAGI (reference sequence). The CDR3 region is CASKAGGADTQYF. DNA for the CDR3: TGTGCCAGCAAGGCGGGAGGGGCAGATACGCAGTATTTT.

V usage is TRBV5-4 and J usage is TRBJ2-7, with 8 bases identical to TRBD1. This CDR3 region has 15 residues. The junction had 11 bases not matched to a gene; V was cut back by 2 bases and J by 7 bases. Germline V lookup: CDR1 SGHNT, CDR2 YYREEE (reference sequence). CDR3 nucleotide sequence: TGTGCCAGCAGCTTTGGCAGGGGACAGGATGGGGAGCAGTACTTC. Its translation is CASSFGRGQDGEQYF. Using reference TRBV5-4 and TRBJ2-7 for the parts outside the CDR3, the full variable domain is ETGVTQSPTHLIKTRGQQVTLRCSSQSGHNTVSWYQQALGQGPQFIFQYYREEENGRGNFPPRFSGLQFPNYSSELNVNALELDDSALYLCASSFGRGQDGEQYFGPGTRLTVT.

CDR3 loop: CASSDRLVADTQYF. CDR3 DNA sequence: TGTGCCAGCAGTGACCGACTAGTCGCAGATACGCAGTATTTT. The rearrangement links TRBV2 to TRBJ2-3; possible D gene TRBD2, 6 bases. This CDR3 is 14 amino acids long. Per germline, CDR1 SNHLY and CDR2 FYNNEI. The V gene lost 3 bases and the J gene lost 4 bases, with 11 bases spanning the gap.

This clone occurred a few times. The CDR3 region has the DNA TGTGCCAGCAGTGCGCGACAGGGCTACGAGCAGTACTTC. It translates to CASSARQGYEQYF. This chain connects TRBV6-1 to TRBJ2-7; 7 positions match TRBD1. J gave up 3 bases and V 4 bases, and 3 bases lay outside the gene matches. Germline V gene sequence: CDR1 MNHNS, CDR2 SASEGT. The CDR3 loop spans 13 amino acids.

The chain's CDR3 is CASSKRGGRWAGELFF. In DNA form, the CDR3 reads TGTGCCAGCAGCAAAAGGGGCGGGAGGTGGGCCGGGGAGCTGTTTTTT. The chain has TRBV21-1 and TRBJ2-2; the table's D call of TRBD2 was not tested on the DNA. TRBV21-1 is a pseudogene locus. There are 16 residues in the CDR3.

V is TRBV2 and J is TRBJ1-1, with 9 bases aligning to TRBD1. Losses at the gene ends were 6 bases for V and 1 base for J; bases not matched to a gene: 6. This CDR3 is built from 15 residues. The germline V gene has CDR1 SNHLY and CDR2 FYNNEI. This chain's CDR3 is CASRDPGQGNTEAFF. As DNA, the CDR3 is TGTGCCAGCAGAGATCCGGGACAGGGGAACACTGAAGCTTTCTTT.

The rearrangement links TRBV7-2 to TRBJ1-5, with D maybe TRBD1 (6 bases). Germline assignment: CDR1 SGHTA and CDR2 FQGNSA. The CDR3 loop spans 15 amino acids. V gave up 5 bases and J gave up 3 bases, with 14 bases separating them. CDR3 amino acids: CASSMSGAPNQPQHF. CDR3 coding DNA: TGTGCCAGCAGCATGTCAGGGGCGCCCAATCAGCCCCAGCATTTT.

This clone was recorded only once. At one boundary the junction diverges from the germline segment, which might be a read error. Other DNA sequences in the sample encode the same CDR3. This chain joins TRBV7-9 and TRBJ1-2; D unclear. Germline loops: CDR1 SEHNR, CDR2 FQNEAQ (reference sequence). The CDR3 is 14 amino acids. CDR3 in DNA: TGCGCCAGCAGCTTAGTCCAGGAACCCTATGGCTACACCTTC. It specifies CASSLVQEPYGYTF. Drawing the rest from reference TRBV7-9 and TRBJ1-2, the complete variable domain is DTGVSQNPRHKITKRGQNVTFRCDPISEHNRLYWYRQTLGQGPEFLTYFQNEAQLEKSRLLSDRFSAERPKGSFSTLEIQRTEQGDSAMYLCASSLVQEPYGYTFGSGTRLTVV.